This T cell receptor beta chain was observed in a study of T cell responses to AZD1222 COVID-19 vaccine. Overall study findings and caveats: Seropositive AZD1222 recipients at baseline numbered only 6 or 7.

Turning to this clone: As yet, its antigen is unknown.

Sequencing was performed with immunoSEQ multiplex PCR; in TCRdb, only in-frame clones are kept and a portion is missing. The sample lists tens of thousands of clones; approximately 90% were seen once. The origin of this receptor is an adult who received the AZD1222 COVID-19 vaccine. The specimen was peripheral blood, collected 28 days after the second AZD1222 dose.

The CDR3 DNA reads TGTGCCAGCAGCGAAACAGGGAAACCAACTACCAGCGAGCAGTACTTC. As protein: CASSETGKPTTSEQYF. The rearrangement uses TRBV6-2 or TRBV6-3 and TRBJ2-7, with D perhaps matching TRBD1 (6 bases). This CDR3 comprises 16 residues. Germline V gene data show CDR1 as MNHEY and CDR2 as SVGEGT. The germline V and J ends were trimmed by 6 bases and 6 bases, with 24 bases remaining between them.